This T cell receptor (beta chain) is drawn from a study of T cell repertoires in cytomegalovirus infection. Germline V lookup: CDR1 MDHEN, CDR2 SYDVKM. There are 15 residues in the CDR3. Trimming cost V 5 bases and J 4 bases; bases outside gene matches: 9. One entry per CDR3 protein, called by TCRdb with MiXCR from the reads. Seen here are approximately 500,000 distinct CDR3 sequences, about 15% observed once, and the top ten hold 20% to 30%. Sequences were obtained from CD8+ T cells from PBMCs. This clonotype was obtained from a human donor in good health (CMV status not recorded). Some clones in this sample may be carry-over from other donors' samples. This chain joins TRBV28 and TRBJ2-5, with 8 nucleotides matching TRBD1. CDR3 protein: CASSTTTGVLETQYF. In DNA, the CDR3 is TGTGCCAGCAGTACCACGACAGGGGTCCTAGAGACCCAGTACTTC.